This T cell receptor (beta chain) derives from a study of cytomegalovirus exposure and HLA in healthy donors. Study information: The roughly 700 first-cohort repertoires shared a platform with the 120 or so validation repertoires, as reported in a later analysis. Study-level points and caveats: Researchers catalogued approximately 160 TCR beta chains as cytomegalovirus-associated.

The repertoire was sequenced with immunoSEQ multiplex PCR; TCRdb's copy has only in-frame clones and lacks some. Among some 90,000 clones listed, approximately 96% were seen once. V was clipped by 5 bases and J by 2 bases, with 21 bases between them. The CDR3 length is 17 residues. Looked up from germline, CDR1 is MNHEY and CDR2 is SMNVEV (reference sequence). Worth noting for this clone: Its specificity is unknown.

This TCR came from a man aged 18 to 29 in good health and CMV-seronegative. Sequencing input: PBMCs. The rearrangement links TRBV27 to TRBJ1-1; D might be TRBD1 (6 bases). The CDR3 region is CASSPRRQAGDNTEAFF. CDR3 in DNA: TGTGCCAGCAGTCCGCGCCGACAGGCCGGGGATAACACTGAAGCTTTCTTT.